This T cell receptor (beta chain) was sequenced during a study of T cells after yellow fever vaccination. Study results and caveats: A small share of clonotypes appeared in both CD4 and CD8 compartments.

Via MiXCR, TCRdb re-called the 5' RACE reads, giving one row per CDR3 protein. The table includes hundreds of thousands of distinct CDR3 sequences, approximately 13% detected once. A remark on this clonotype: Its target is unknown.

The sample consisted of PBMCs, taken on the day of the yellow fever booster vaccination. This clonotype was sampled from a man aged 25-45 years who received the YFV17D yellow fever vaccine.

The CDR3 region is CATRANNEQFF. CDR3 sequence (DNA): TGTGCCACCAGAGCAAACAATGAGCAGTTCTTC. The chain couples TRBV24-1 to TRBJ2-1; D remains unclear. Germline lookup yields CDR1 KGHDR and CDR2 SFDVKD. V was cut by 7 bases and J by 5 bases, with 5 bases left in between. The CDR3 extends over 11 amino acids.